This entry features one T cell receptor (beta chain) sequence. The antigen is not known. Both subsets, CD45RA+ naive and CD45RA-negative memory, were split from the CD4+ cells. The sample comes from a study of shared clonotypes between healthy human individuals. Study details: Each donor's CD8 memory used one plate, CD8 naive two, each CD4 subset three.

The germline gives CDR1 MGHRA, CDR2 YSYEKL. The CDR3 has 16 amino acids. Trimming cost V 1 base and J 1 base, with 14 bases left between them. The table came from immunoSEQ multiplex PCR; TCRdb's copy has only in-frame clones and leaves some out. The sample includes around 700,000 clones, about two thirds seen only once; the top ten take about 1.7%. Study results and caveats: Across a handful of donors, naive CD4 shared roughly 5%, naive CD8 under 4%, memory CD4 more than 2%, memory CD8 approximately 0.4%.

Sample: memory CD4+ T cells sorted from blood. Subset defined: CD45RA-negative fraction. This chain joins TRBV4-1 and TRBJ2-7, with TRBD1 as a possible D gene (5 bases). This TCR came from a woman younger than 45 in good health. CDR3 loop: CASSQGSLGESYEQYF. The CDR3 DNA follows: TGCGCCAGCAGCCAAGGCTCCCTAGGGGAATCCTACGAGCAGTACTTC.